This T cell receptor (beta chain) derives from a study of T cells in Graves' hyperthyroidism and ophthalmopathy (dated by TCRdb to about 2019). Study-wide context: Peripheral blood samples were taken at the time of initial diagnosis, prior to any treatment. TCR Vbeta CDR3 sequencing of 130 to 150 peripheral blood samples (roughly 41 ophthalmopathy, about 74 hyperthyroidism and roughly 17 progressor patients) is reported in the paper. In addition, the study compared T-cell repertoires in thyroid tissue and in blood from about 6 Graves' hyperthyroidism patients. For training and testing, the roughly 97 patients in the discovery cohort were randomly divided in a 7:3 ratio. TCR V-J signatures able to tell the groups apart were searched for in a discovery cohort of 100 patients, of whom more than 40 had Graves' ophthalmopathy and about 55 had stable Graves' hyperthyroidism. Prospective prediction of ophthalmopathy was tested in an independent validation cohort of 18 to 20 hyperthyroidism patients and 17 patients who later progressed to ophthalmopathy. Once sampling was done, hyperthyroidism patients were given methimazole at a starting dose of 30 mg daily, whereas ophthalmopathy patients were given high-dose intravenous methylprednisolone.

Amplification of TCR beta CDR3 regions was carried out from RNA transcripts. For the first round of RT-PCR on the TCR CDR3, the HTBI primer set was used together with the Qiagen OneStep RT-PCR kit. A second multiplex PCR round built the libraries, followed by size selection and purification. Sequencing of the libraries was done on an Illumina HiSeq2000 using paired-end 100 bp reads. The original pipeline was this. SOAPnuke was used to process the raw data, with reads discarded if the reads contained adapters or uncalled bases, had a mean Phred below 15, or lacked an exact constant-primer or identifier match. High-quality paired reads were merged with COPE v1.2.5, and unique nucleotide sequences were defined as clonotypes. Clonotypes were aligned to IMGT TRBV, TRBD and TRBJ reference segments using MiTCR v1.1. Only V-J combinations with frequency above 0.0001, covering approximately 99% of repertoires, were analysed. A TCS score was defined as the ratio between F50 (clonal expansion) and ExV (chaos), using BLOSUM62-based TCRdist between CDR3 peptides within each V-J. Welch's t-statistics and random forest reduced some 510 V-J features to about 13, which were used in a naive Bayes classifier (R e1071). Clones were called with MiXCR by TCRdb after fastp trimmed the public reads at Q25, and only in-frame beta chains were retained. Rows are combined by CDR3 protein, so each entry shows the most common genes and DNA. TCRdb, not the authors, supplied the V and J calls. The sample table holds about 360,000 distinct CDR3 sequences, of which 15% to 18% were seen once. Approximately 30% of the sample belongs to the ten largest clones.

Reading from cysteine to phenylalanine, the CDR3 counts 15 amino acids. The entry retains the CDR3 DNA only, 45 bases that are in frame from base 1. In the germline V gene, CDR1 corresponds to MDHEN and CDR2 to SYDVKM. V and J are truncated by 3 bases and 3 bases respectively, leaving an intervening sequence of 14 bases. On the study overall, not on this receptor specifically: During validation, the model predicted progression to ophthalmopathy a median of approximately 6 months ahead of onset, with almost 71% sensitivity and more than 72% specificity. Most expanded thyroid clonotypes (frequency above 0.001) were also detected in blood, a finding suggesting that blood repertoires may reflect thyroid immune responses. No statistical method was used to fix the sample size in advance, and group allocation was not hidden from the investigators. In cross-validation, a model built on a 13 V-J signature told ophthalmopathy apart from stable hyperthyroidism with approximately 90% sensitivity and about 81% specificity, and in testing the same model reached 80%/75%.

This clonotype has ten or more counts. What this receptor recognizes is not known. No per-base quality is available; no much larger clone lies one base away. Hyperthyroidism patients were newly diagnosed, with disease duration under 2 months, and aged 18 to 65 years. Patients with uncontrolled infections, other autoimmune diseases, pregnancy or lactation were excluded. Diagnoses relied on clinical symptoms, serum thyroxine and TRAb, thyroid ultrasound and orbital computed tomography. Blood from progressor patients was drawn when they were first diagnosed with hyperthyroidism, before any ophthalmopathy symptoms appeared. Ficoll-Paque density gradient centrifugation was used to isolate PBMCs from 9.5 to 10 ml of fresh peripheral blood. Progressor patients were first diagnosed with Graves' hyperthyroidism and then developed ophthalmopathy during follow-up. Total RNA was extracted using Trizol reagent, and RNA quality was assessed on an Agilent 2100 Bioanalyzer.

Sequenced material: blood. The V and J segments used are TRBV28 and TRBJ2-5, with the D gene tentatively TRBD1 or TRBD2, based on 5 matching bases in each. The clonotype originates from a woman younger than 35 with Graves' hyperthyroidism that later progressed to Graves' ophthalmopathy. The CDR3 region reads CASSFSPRGEETQYF. The sequenced DNA is TGTGCCAGCAGTTTTTCCCCTCGAGGGGAAGAGACCCAGTACTTC. Beyond the CDR3, the reference TRBV28 and TRBJ2-5 genes provide the residues; the full variable domain reads: DVKVTQSSRYLVKRTGEKVFLECVQDMDHENMFWYRQDPGLGLRLIYFSYDVKMKEKGDIPEGYSVSREKKERFSLILESASTNQTSMYLCASSFSPRGEETQYFGPGTRLLVL.